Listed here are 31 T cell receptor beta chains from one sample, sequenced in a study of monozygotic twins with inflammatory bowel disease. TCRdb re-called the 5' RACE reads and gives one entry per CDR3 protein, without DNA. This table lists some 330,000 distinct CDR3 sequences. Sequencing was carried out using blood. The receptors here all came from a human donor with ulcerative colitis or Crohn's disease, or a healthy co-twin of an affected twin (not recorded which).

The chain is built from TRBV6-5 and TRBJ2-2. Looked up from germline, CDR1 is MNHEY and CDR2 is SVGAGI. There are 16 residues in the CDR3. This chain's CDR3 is CASSFDLRGKTGELFF.

The CDR3: CASSPPGRDVGELFF. This chain connects TRBV18 to TRBJ2-2. CDR3 length: 15 amino acids. Per the germline V gene, CDR1 is KGHSH and CDR2 is LQKENI.

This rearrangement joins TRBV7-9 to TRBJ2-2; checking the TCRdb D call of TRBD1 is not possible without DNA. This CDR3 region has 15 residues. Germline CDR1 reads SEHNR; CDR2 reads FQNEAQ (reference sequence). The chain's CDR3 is CASSLAAGSDGELFF.

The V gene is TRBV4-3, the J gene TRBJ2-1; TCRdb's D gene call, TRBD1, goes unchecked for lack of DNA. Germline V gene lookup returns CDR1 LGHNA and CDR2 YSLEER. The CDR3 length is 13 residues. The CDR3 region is CASSLPRGNEQFF.

This chain's CDR3 is CATSPRTSGLGETQYF. This chain connects TRBV15 to TRBJ2-5; TCRdb selects TRBD2, and the lack of DNA leaves this call unchecked. CDR1 is LNHNV and CDR2 is YYDKDF in the germline V gene (reference sequence). The CDR3 length is 16 residues.

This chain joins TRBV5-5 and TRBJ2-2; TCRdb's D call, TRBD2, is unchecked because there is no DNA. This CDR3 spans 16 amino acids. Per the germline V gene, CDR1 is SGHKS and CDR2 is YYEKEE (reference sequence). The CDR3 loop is CASSFVTSGNTGELFF.

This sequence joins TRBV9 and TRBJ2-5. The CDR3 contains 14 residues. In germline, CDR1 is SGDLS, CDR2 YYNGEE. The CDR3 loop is CASSVGGDLETQYF.

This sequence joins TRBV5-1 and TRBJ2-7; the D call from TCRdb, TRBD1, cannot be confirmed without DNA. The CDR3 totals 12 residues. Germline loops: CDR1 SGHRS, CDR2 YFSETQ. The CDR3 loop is CASSPDRDRANF.

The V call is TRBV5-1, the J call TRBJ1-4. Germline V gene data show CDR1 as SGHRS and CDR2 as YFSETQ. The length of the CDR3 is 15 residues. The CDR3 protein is CASSLDPPPGEKLFF.

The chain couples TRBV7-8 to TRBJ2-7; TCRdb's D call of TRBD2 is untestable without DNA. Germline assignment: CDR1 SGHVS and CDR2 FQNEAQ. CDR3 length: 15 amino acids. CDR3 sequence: CASSSGTSGSYEQYF.

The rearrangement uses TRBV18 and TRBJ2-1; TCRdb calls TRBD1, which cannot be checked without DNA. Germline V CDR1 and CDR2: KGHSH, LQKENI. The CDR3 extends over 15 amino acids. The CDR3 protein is CASSKTGQGDNEQFF.

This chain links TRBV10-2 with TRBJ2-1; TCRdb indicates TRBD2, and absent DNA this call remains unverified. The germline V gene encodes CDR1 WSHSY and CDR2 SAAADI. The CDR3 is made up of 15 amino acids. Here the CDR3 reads CASSEMGGRVNEQFF.

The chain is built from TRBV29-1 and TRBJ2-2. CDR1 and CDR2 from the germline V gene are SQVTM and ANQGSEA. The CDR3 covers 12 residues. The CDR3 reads CSVGWNTGELFF.

The CDR3 is CASSTRTSGSSYEQYF. The rearrangement joins TRBV18 to TRBJ2-7; TCRdb gives TRBD2 as the D gene, but with no DNA this cannot be confirmed. Germline V gene sequence: CDR1 KGHSH, CDR2 LQKENI. The CDR3 length is 16 residues.

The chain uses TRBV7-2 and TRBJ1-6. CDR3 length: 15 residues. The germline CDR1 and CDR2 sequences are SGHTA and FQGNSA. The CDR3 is CASSLAGFSNSPLHF.

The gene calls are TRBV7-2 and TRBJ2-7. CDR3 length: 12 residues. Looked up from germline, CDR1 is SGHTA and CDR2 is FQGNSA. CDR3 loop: CDSSPYSYEQYF.

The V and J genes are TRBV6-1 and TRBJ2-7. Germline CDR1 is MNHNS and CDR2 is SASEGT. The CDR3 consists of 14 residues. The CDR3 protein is CASRFTVSSYEQYF.

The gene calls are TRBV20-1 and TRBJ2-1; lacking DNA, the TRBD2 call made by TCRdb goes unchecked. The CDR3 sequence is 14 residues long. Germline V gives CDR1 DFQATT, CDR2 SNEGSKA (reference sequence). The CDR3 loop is CSALSGANVNEQFF.

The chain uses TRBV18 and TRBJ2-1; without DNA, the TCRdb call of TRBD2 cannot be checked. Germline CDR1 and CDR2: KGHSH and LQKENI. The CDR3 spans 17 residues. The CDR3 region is CASSSTLQGPVNNEQFF.

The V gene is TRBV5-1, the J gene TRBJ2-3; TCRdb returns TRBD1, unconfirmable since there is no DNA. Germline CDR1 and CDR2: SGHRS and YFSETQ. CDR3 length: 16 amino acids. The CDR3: CASSFGQGTLADTQYF.

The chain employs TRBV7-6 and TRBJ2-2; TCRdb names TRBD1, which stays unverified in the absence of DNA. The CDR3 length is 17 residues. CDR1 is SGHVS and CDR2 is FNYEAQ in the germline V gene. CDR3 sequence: CASSTNPKTGYTGELFF.

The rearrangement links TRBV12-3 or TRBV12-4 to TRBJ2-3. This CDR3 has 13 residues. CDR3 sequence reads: CASRRTSADTQYF.

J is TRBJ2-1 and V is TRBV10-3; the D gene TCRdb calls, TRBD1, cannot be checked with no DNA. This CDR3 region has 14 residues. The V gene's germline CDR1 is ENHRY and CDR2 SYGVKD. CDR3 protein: CAIRDTGWGNEQFF.

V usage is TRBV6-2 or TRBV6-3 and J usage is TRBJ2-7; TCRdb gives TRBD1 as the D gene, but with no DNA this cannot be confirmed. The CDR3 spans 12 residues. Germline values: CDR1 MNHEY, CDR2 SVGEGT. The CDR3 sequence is CASSYGGNEQYF.

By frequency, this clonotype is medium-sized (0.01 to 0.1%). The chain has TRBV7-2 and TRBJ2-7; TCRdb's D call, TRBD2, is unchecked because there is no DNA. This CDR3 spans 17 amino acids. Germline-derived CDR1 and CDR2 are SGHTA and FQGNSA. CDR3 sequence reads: CASSHRSGGPSSYEQYF.

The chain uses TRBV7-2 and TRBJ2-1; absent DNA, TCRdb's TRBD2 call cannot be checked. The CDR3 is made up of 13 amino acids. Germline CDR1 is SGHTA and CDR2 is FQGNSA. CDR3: CASSLVDSGSEFF.

CDR3 residues: CASSSPGTGGRETQYF. The chain combines TRBV7-2 with TRBJ2-5; lacking DNA, the TRBD1 call made by TCRdb goes unchecked. This CDR3 has 16 residues. Germline V CDR1 and CDR2: SGHTA, FQGNSA.

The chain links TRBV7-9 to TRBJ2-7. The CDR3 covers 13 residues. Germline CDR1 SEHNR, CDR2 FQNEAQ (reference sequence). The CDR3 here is CASSSSGAYEQYF.

The CDR3 here is CASGFREYGYTF. This chain connects TRBV6-2 or TRBV6-3 to TRBJ1-2. The CDR3 consists of 12 residues. The germline gives CDR1 MNHEY, CDR2 SVGEGT.

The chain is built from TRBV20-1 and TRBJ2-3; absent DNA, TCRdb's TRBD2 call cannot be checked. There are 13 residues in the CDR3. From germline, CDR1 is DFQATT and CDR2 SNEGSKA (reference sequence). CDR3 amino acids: CSAQLAGDNTQYF.

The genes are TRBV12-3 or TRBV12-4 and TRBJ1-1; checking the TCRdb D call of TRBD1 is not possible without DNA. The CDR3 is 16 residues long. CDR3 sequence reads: CASRGLFGQGNTEAFF.